One and the same sample provided the 24 T cell receptor beta chains below, sequenced in a study of T cell repertoires and HLA-DP antigens. These receptors have no known antigen. Sequencing was performed with immunoSEQ multiplex PCR; in TCRdb, only in-frame clones are kept and a portion is missing. The sample gives roughly 120,000 clones, 90% to 95% of which show up once; about 0.25% is in the top ten. The sequencing input was CD4+ T cells from PBMCs. The source of these receptors is a woman aged 18-35 years in good health and CMV-seronegative.

The rearrangement joins TRBV2 to TRBJ2-1, with 8 bases that match TRBD2. V lost 7 bases, J lost 6 bases, and 8 bases stayed unmatched. In germline, CDR1 is SNHLY, CDR2 FYNNEI. The CDR3 extends over 14 amino acids. This chain's CDR3 is CASIPRTSSNEQFF. The CDR3 coding sequence is TGTGCCAGCATTCCCAGGACTAGCTCCAATGAGCAGTTCTTC.

This rearrangement joins TRBV7-3 to TRBJ2-7; 7 bases match TRBD2. The length of the CDR3 is 14 residues. Per the germline V gene, CDR1 is SGHTA and CDR2 is FQGTGA. With 5 bases clipped from V and 1 base from J, the junction kept 5 bases outside the gene matches. The chain's CDR3 is CASSPGGRSYEQYF. CDR3 nucleotides: TGTGCCAGCAGCCCCGGGGGGAGGTCCTACGAGCAGTACTTC.

The V and J genes are TRBV5-1 and TRBJ2-1; the D is unclear. Germline assignment: CDR1 SGHRS and CDR2 YFSETQ. This CDR3 has 14 amino acids. Trimming cost V 0 bases and J 8 bases, with 12 bases left between them. The DNA for the CDR3 is TGCGCCAGCAGCTTGGCCCTAGGTCTGGATGAGCAGTTCTTC. It translates to CASSLALGLDEQFF. Variable domain in full (rest from reference TRBV5-1 and TRBJ2-1): KAGVTQTPRYLIKTRGQQVTLSCSPISGHRSVSWYQQTPGQGLQFLFEYFSETQRNKGNFPGRFSGRQFSNSRSEMNVSTLELGDSALYLCASSLALGLDEQFFGPGTRLTVL.

As regards this clone: This CDR3 is also generated by other DNA sequences in the sample. The gene calls are TRBV6-5 and TRBJ2-1; TRBD1 matches 7 bases. Germline V CDR1 and CDR2: MNHEY, SVGAGI. This CDR3 contains 13 residues. The V segment lost 8 bases and the J segment 6 bases; nucleotides outside the gene matches: 7. In DNA, the CDR3 is TGTGCCAGCCGACTGGGACAGTTCAATGAGCAGTTCTTC. This gives the protein CASRLGQFNEQFF.

The sample holds one count of this clone. The chain is built from TRBV9 and TRBJ2-1; no firm D call. The CDR3 is 14 residues long. Germline CDR1 SGDLS, CDR2 YYNGEE. V lost 0 bases, J lost 6 bases, and 10 bases lay in between. The CDR3, as DNA: TGTGCCAGCAGCGTAGGATACTCCCCCAATGAGCAGTTCTTC. Amino acids: CASSVGYSPNEQFF.

The CDR3 here is CASSLVTGFEQYV. CDR3 sequence (DNA): TGTGCCAGCAGCTTGGTTACAGGGTTCGAGCAGTACGTC. The genes are TRBV5-5 and TRBJ2-7; D might be TRBD1 (6 bases). Trimming left V 0 bases short and J 6 bases short, with 10 bases between. There are 13 residues in the CDR3. Germline CDR1 reads SGHKS; CDR2 reads YYEKEE (reference sequence).

The chain joins TRBV9 to TRBJ2-5, with 13 bases fitting TRBD2. The CDR3 spans 15 residues. Germline V gene data show CDR1 as SGDLS and CDR2 as YYNGEE. V was clipped by 4 bases and J by 3 bases; unmatched bases: 3. This CDR3 reads CASSPGTSGKETQYF. CDR3 bases: TGTGCCAGCAGCCCTGGGACTAGCGGGAAAGAGACCCAGTACTTC.

This sequence joins TRBV18 and TRBJ2-7; 8 bases match TRBD1. Germline CDR1 is KGHSH and CDR2 is LQKENI. Trimming removed 6 bases from V and 4 bases from J; junction bases left unmatched: 14. There are 16 residues in the CDR3. CDR3 nucleotides: TGTGCCAGCTCGCACGGGACAGGCCTCTTACCATACGAGCAGTACTTC. It is translated as CASSHGTGLLPYEQYF.

The chain uses TRBV14 and TRBJ1-1; a weak D match, TRBD1 (6 bases). Germline V gene data show CDR1 as SGHDN and CDR2 as FVKESK. CDR3 length: 12 residues. V was cut by 4 bases and J by 7 bases, with 10 bases left in between. CDR3 sequence reads: CASSLQGFEAFF. The CDR3 DNA reads as TGTGCCAGCAGCCTGCAGGGGTTTGAAGCTTTCTTT.

The V gene is TRBV9, the J gene TRBJ2-7, with 11 nucleotides matching TRBD1. The CDR3 spans 18 residues. V lost 4 bases to trimming and J lost 0 bases; unmatched junction nucleotides: 12. Germline V gives CDR1 SGDLS, CDR2 YYNGEE. In DNA, the CDR3 is TGTGCCAGCAGCCCCCAACGGACAGGGGGCAAGAGCTCCTACGAGCAGTACTTC. Translated: CASSPQRTGGKSSYEQYF.

The chain carries TRBV19 and TRBJ1-4; D uncertain. Germline V gives CDR1 LNHDA, CDR2 SQIVND (reference sequence). V was trimmed by 11 bases and J by 7 bases, leaving 14 bases between them. This CDR3 comprises 12 residues. The CDR3 reads CASSAGVEKLFF. The CDR3 nucleotides are TGTGCCTCCAGTGCGGGAGTTGAAAAACTGTTTTTT.

This rearrangement joins TRBV23-1 to TRBJ2-1; weak D call: TRBD1 (6 bases). TRBV23-1 is noted as an ORF with a role that remains uncertain. V was pared by 1 base and J by 5 bases, with 12 bases between. The CDR3 extends over 15 amino acids. The CDR3 loop is CASSQYRQGHNEQFF. CDR3 nucleotide sequence: TGCGCCAGCAGTCAATATCGGCAGGGGCACAATGAGCAGTTCTTC.

The chain recombines TRBV5-1 with TRBJ1-4, with D possibly matching TRBD1 (6 bases). The CDR3 runs 17 residues. V was cut by 2 bases and J by 8 bases, with 22 bases left in between. CDR1 and CDR2 (germline): SGHRS, YFSETQ. CDR3 protein: CASSLRGRVEGNEKLFF. Written as DNA, the CDR3 is TGCGCCAGCAGCTTACGGGGGCGCGTGGAGGGGAACGAAAAACTGTTTTTT.

The genes are TRBV5-4 and TRBJ1-2; tentative D call: TRBD1 (6 bases). The CDR3 has 18 amino acids. From germline, CDR1 is SGHNT and CDR2 YYREEE (reference sequence). The V end lost 3 bases, the J end lost 3 bases, and 24 bases lay between the germline ends. DNA for the CDR3: TGTGCCAGCAGCTCCAGGTCCGGGACACGGATTAATGACTATGGCTACACCTTC. Its translation: CASSSRSGTRINDYGYTF. The full variable domain, in which reference TRBV5-4 and TRBJ1-2 provide the parts outside the CDR3, is ETGVTQSPTHLIKTRGQQVTLRCSSQSGHNTVSWYQQALGQGPQFIFQYYREEENGRGNFPPRFSGLQFPNYSSELNVNALELDDSALYLCASSSRSGTRINDYGYTFGSGTRLTVV.

J is TRBJ1-5 and V is TRBV6-6; D is unclear. The CDR3 loop spans 12 amino acids. The germline V gene has CDR1 MNHNY and CDR2 SVGAGI (reference sequence). V dropped 7 bases and J dropped 6 bases, with 10 bases sitting between them. The CDR3 bases are TGTGCCAGCAAGGGAGGAGGTCAGCCCCAGCATTTT. Translation: CASKGGGQPQHF.

The V call is TRBV7-3, the J call TRBJ1-1; D gene uncertain. The CDR3 has 15 residues. Germline-derived CDR1 and CDR2 are SGHTA and FQGTGA. V was cut by 1 base and J by 3 bases, with 12 bases left in between. As DNA, the CDR3 is TGTGCCAGCAGCTTAAGCATAGGGCCGGACACTGAAGCTTTCTTT. Protein sequence: CASSLSIGPDTEAFF.

J is TRBJ2-7 and V is TRBV7-2; the match to TRBD1 covers 8 bases. The CDR3 totals 15 residues. V trimming: 3 bases; J trimming: 2 bases; junction bases outside the gene matches: 6. Germline V lookup: CDR1 SGHTA, CDR2 FQGNSA. The CDR3 here is CASSFGQQGAYEQYV. The CDR3 DNA follows: TGTGCCAGCAGCTTTGGTCAACAGGGGGCCTACGAGCAGTACGTC.

This clone is a singleton in its sample. The genes are TRBV5-1 and TRBJ2-3, with D hard to call. Germline CDR1 is SGHRS and CDR2 is YFSETQ. Trimming shortened V by 2 bases and J by 0 bases, and 13 bases separated the two germline ends. The CDR3 totals 16 residues. The CDR3 loop is CASSFGNRGSTDTQYF. CDR3 in DNA: TGCGCCAGCAGCTTCGGTAACAGAGGAAGCACAGATACGCAGTATTTT. Complete variable domain (other parts from reference TRBV5-1 and TRBJ2-3): KAGVTQTPRYLIKTRGQQVTLSCSPISGHRSVSWYQQTPGQGLQFLFEYFSETQRNKGNFPGRFSGRQFSNSRSEMNVSTLELGDSALYLCASSFGNRGSTDTQYFGPGTRLTVL.

The chain employs TRBV12-5 and TRBJ2-6; no clear D gene. This CDR3 has 15 amino acids. V was trimmed by 7 bases and J by 1 base, leaving 11 bases between them. The germline V gene has CDR1 LGHNT and CDR2 FRNRAP. The CDR3 DNA reads TGTGCTAGTGCCCTGTTGGAGTCTGGGGCCAACGTCCTGACTTTC. Translation: CASALLESGANVLTF.

The chain recombines TRBV28 with TRBJ1-4; a possible D gene is TRBD1 (5 bases). Deletions cut 6 bases from V and 7 bases from J, with 12 bases between. Germline V gene sequence: CDR1 MDHEN, CDR2 SYDVKM. The CDR3 extends over 13 amino acids. The CDR3 sequence is CASRVPGGEKLFF. CDR3 in DNA: TGTGCCAGCAGGGTCCCGGGGGGTGAAAAACTGTTTTTT.

This CDR3 is CASSSQGSSNQPQHF. In DNA, the CDR3 is TGTGCCAGCAGCTCACAGGGTAGTAGCAATCAGCCCCAGCATTTT. V is TRBV5-5 and J is TRBJ1-5; tentatively, D is TRBD1 (6 bases). The CDR3 extends over 15 amino acids. The germline V and J ends were trimmed by 3 bases and 0 bases, with 10 bases remaining between them. From germline, CDR1 is SGHKS and CDR2 YYEKEE (reference sequence).

J is TRBJ2-1 and V is TRBV9, with 10 bases that match TRBD2. CDR3 length equals 15 residues. Per germline, CDR1 SGDLS and CDR2 YYNGEE. The trim removed 5 bases at V and 5 bases at J, leaving 7 bases unmatched. The CDR3 sequence is CASSEAGGPHNEQFF. The CDR3 region has the DNA TGTGCCAGCAGTGAAGCGGGAGGGCCCCACAATGAGCAGTTCTTC.

This chain joins TRBV6-1 and TRBJ1-3; a weak D match, TRBD1 (6 bases). With 8 bases removed from V and 1 base from J, the gap between germline ends came to 12 bases. The CDR3 is made up of 14 amino acids. Germline CDR1 and CDR2: MNHNS and SASEGT. This CDR3 is CASGTGSSGNTIYF. The CDR3 DNA is TGTGCCAGCGGTACAGGGAGTTCTGGAAACACCATATATTTT.

The chain links TRBV10-3 to TRBJ2-7; unclear D gene. The CDR3 length is 13 residues. V lost 8 bases and J lost 4, with 15 bases in between. Germline V lookup: CDR1 ENHRY, CDR2 SYGVKD. CDR3 in DNA: TGTGCCATCGCGGCTACTGCCGAGTACGAGCAGTACTTC. Protein sequence: CAIAATAEYEQYF.